The TCR beta chain under discussion was sequenced for a study of blood T cells in healthy people across ages (dated by TCRdb to between 2014 and 2017). The study in broad terms: In model experiments, template switching captured roughly one uniquely barcoded TCR beta cDNA molecule for every two T cells. For two donors (one aged 18 to 30 and one aged 80 or older), the study analyzed two additional independent replicas of 1 million unique cDNA reads from the same blood draw. The donors were divided into four age groups: young (average approximately 17 years), middle-aged (around 41), aged (approximately 59) and long-lived (roughly 82). To avoid experimental bias, donors of different ages were randomly spread across the sequencing lanes. Age-related changes in TCR beta repertoire diversity were measured in the study by deep sequencing normalized with unique cDNA molecular identifiers. What the study reported, not specific to this receptor: Observed TCR beta diversity per million T cells fell roughly linearly with age, and a significant reduction was already apparent by age about 43. Because the CMV infection status of the donors was unknown, age-related changes in expanded clonotypes may potentially have been confounded. Total diversity estimates from one million sequenced T cells were considered lower bounds and underestimates. A strong correlation was found between observed TCR beta diversity and the percentage of naive T cells measured by flow cytometry. The long-lived group showed more naive CD4+ T cells, fewer expanded clones and increased TCR diversity than the aged group, suggesting age selection. Since profiling was done on bulk unsorted PBMCs, naive and antigen-experienced compartments could not be conclusively compared.

Systemically healthy Caucasian individuals from Russia, approximately 39 in total and aged about 6 to 90 years, were included as donors. Each donor gave roughly 11 milliliters of peripheral blood, drawn into EDTA-treated Vacutainer tubes. Ficoll-Paque density-gradient centrifugation was used to isolate PBMCs, with at least 6 million per sample. Total RNA was extracted from PBMCs with Trizol reagent, with at least 6 micrograms obtained per sample. For every donor, flow cytometry on a PBMC aliquot measured the percentage of naive CD45RAhigh/CD27high T cells. Library generation was performed with 5' RACE. The data were produced on an Illumina HiSeq 2500. The second PCR ran for roughly 7 to 12 cycles and used a J-beta primer mix along with a sample-barcoded 5' primer. A unique molecular identifier was introduced onto each TCR beta cDNA molecule by a template-switch 5' adaptor carrying 12 random nucleotides. Each sample yielded at least 2.5 million CDR3-containing paired-end reads. The Mint cDNA synthesis kit, primed by a TRBC-specific oligonucleotide, was used to synthesize first-strand cDNA from all RNA. After uracil-DNA glycosylase treatment, a first 18-cycle PCR used universal primers M1SS and BC2_uni_R on all cDNA. For the original study's pipeline: For normalization, 1 million high-quality reads, each with a distinct molecular identifier, were randomly selected from each sample. Reads with shared molecular identifiers were discarded instead of being binned into consensus sequences. MiTCR, run with a Q25 quality threshold and the strictest error-elimination algorithm, handled CDR3 identification, clonotype clustering and error correction. A nonparametric unseen species model with Euler transformation was used to estimate a lower bound on total TCR beta diversity. TCRdb ran its own pipeline on the public reads, namely fastp trimming at Q25 and MiXCR clone calling, and kept in-frame beta chains. Each CDR3 protein appears once, grouped with its most common genes and DNA. The V and J calls come from TCRdb's annotation, not from the publication. The sample table lists roughly 700,000 distinct CDR3 sequences, over 45% of them with a count of one. The leading ten clones occupy under 35% of the sample.

The CDR3 spans 13 residues, from the cysteine through the phenylalanine. Left in the record is the CDR3 DNA by itself, 39 bases read in frame from the first base. V was cut back by 5 bases and J by 3 bases, leaving a gap of 14 bases between them. From a lookup of the germline V gene (reference sequence), CDR1 and CDR2 are DFQATT and SNEGSKA. As concerns this clonotype: Its antigen is currently not known. Base qualities were left out, and no much larger clone turns up one base away.

This sequence originates from a woman in her fifties or sixties in good health. The sequenced sample consisted of blood. This sequence uses TRBV20-1 and TRBJ2-7, with the D gene too uncertain to name. The DNA sequence reads TGCAGTGCTCGGATGGTAATGTTCTACGAGCAGTACTTC. The encoded protein is CSARMVMFYEQYF.